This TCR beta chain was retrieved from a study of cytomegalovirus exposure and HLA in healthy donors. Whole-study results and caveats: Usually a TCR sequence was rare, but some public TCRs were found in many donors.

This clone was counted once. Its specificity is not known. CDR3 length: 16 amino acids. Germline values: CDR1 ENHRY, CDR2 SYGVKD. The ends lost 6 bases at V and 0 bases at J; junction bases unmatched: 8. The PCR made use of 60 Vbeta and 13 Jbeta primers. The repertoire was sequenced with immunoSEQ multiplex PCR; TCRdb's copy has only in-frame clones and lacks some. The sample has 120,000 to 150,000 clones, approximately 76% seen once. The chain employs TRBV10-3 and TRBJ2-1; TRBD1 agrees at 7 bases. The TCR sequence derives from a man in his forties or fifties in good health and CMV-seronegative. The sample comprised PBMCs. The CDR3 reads CAISPLDRSSYNEQFF. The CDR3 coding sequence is TGTGCCATCAGCCCCCTGGACAGGAGCTCCTACAATGAGCAGTTCTTC.